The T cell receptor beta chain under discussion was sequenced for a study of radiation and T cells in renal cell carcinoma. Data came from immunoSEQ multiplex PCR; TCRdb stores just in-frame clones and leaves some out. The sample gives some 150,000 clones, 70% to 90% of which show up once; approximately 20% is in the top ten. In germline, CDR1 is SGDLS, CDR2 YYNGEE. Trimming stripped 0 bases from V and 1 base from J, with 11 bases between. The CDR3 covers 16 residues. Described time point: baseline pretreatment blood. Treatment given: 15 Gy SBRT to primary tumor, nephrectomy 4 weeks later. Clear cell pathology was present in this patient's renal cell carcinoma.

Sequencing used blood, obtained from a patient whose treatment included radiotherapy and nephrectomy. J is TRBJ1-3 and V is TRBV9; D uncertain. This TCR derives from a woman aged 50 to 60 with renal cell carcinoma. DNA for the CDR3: TGTGCCAGCAGCGTAGTCCCGGATACTTCTGGAAACACCATATATTTT. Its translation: CASSVVPDTSGNTIYF.